The source of this T cell receptor beta chain is a study of technical replicates of blood from a few donors. Profiling relied on immunoSEQ multiplex PCR, and the TCRdb table lists in-frame clones only, not all of them. The table records 60,000 to 90,000 clones, roughly 96% of them present only once. Germline V gives CDR1 SGHRS, CDR2 YFSETQ. The CDR3 is made up of 14 amino acids. Unmatched junction bases numbered 12, after V lost 7 bases and J lost 6 bases. Sequenced sample: T cells isolated from PBMCs. This receptor was taken from a human donor in good health. The V call is TRBV5-1, the J call TRBJ2-7; 8 positions match TRBD2. The CDR3 nucleotides read TGCGCCAGCCAAAAACGGGAGGGCCTGAGCGAGCAGTACTTC. Its translation is CASQKREGLSEQYF.